This is a list of T cell receptor beta chains from one sample in a study of sequential checkpoint blockade in melanoma. Libraries were prepared by immunoSEQ multiplex PCR; TCRdb keeps only in-frame clonotypes and omits some of them. This sample yields some 3,500 clones, of which 17% are seen a single time; approximately 14% belongs to the top ten. The sample here was tumor tissue (inferred from file names), taken from a patient given nivolumab and ipilimumab in sequence. The receptors come from a human donor with melanoma. Each CDR3 is given with its conserved first and last residue. A D gene is named only where the DNA matches it firmly. Some rows have no size entry. The others give once, few or many, or a class for an expanded clone.

j_call: TRBJ2-7; v_call: TRBV6-8; clone_size: few; d_call: .; cdr3_nt: TGTGCCAGCAGTTACAGGGACGGAGTCTACGAGCAGTACTTC; cdr3_aa: CASSYRDGVYEQYF
j_call: TRBJ1-1; v_call: TRBV9; clone_size: medium-sized; d_call: .; cdr3_nt: TGTGCCAGCAGCGTGGGGCCGGGGCCCGTTGCTGAGAACACTGAAGCTTTCTTT; cdr3_aa: CASSVGPGPVAENTEAFF
j_call: TRBJ2-1; v_call: TRBV6-8; clone_size: .; d_call: .; cdr3_nt: TGTGCCATCACCGGCGGAAGCTCCTACAATGAGCAGTTCTTC; cdr3_aa: CAITGGSSYNEQFF
j_call: TRBJ2-3; v_call: TRBV6-8; clone_size: many; d_call: TRBD2; cdr3_nt: TGTGCCAGCAGTATCGGGCTAGCGGGAGCCGGTAGCACAGATACGCAGTATTTT; cdr3_aa: CASSIGLAGAGSTDTQYF
j_call: TRBJ2-7; v_call: TRBV6-8; clone_size: few; d_call: .; cdr3_nt: TGTGCCAAGGGGGGTAGCGGGTTCTACGAGCAGTACTTC; cdr3_aa: CAKGGSGFYEQYF
j_call: TRBJ1-2; v_call: TRBV7-6; clone_size: many; d_call: .; cdr3_nt: TGTGCCAGCAGCTTAGATCACAGTTTTGGGGGAGTCGGGGGCTACACCTTC; cdr3_aa: CASSLDHSFGGVGGYTF
j_call: TRBJ1-2; v_call: TRBV25-1; clone_size: .; d_call: .; cdr3_nt: TGTGCCAGCAGTGAAGGGGACGGTCTTGGCTATGGCTACACCTTC; cdr3_aa: CASSEGDGLGYGYTF
j_call: TRBJ2-2; v_call: TRBV19; clone_size: .; d_call: TRBD2; cdr3_nt: TGTGCCAGTAGTATCGAGATAGCGGGGCATAACACCGGGGAGCTGTTTTTT; cdr3_aa: CASSIEIAGHNTGELFF
j_call: TRBJ2-3; v_call: TRBV29-1; clone_size: .; d_call: TRBD1; cdr3_nt: TGCAGCACTCCGGGACAGATCCTCACAGATACGCAGTATTTT; cdr3_aa: CSTPGQILTDTQYF
j_call: TRBJ2-5; v_call: TRBV9; clone_size: .; d_call: .; cdr3_nt: TGTGCCAGCAGCGTAGGGGGCGAGGAGACCCAGTACTTC; cdr3_aa: CASSVGGEETQYF
j_call: TRBJ2-2; v_call: TRBV5-1; clone_size: .; d_call: TRBD2; cdr3_nt: TGCGCCAGCAGAACTAGCGGGGGCCCCGGGGAGCTGTTTTTT; cdr3_aa: CASRTSGGPGELFF
j_call: TRBJ2-2; v_call: TRBV6-8; clone_size: medium-sized; d_call: .; cdr3_nt: TGTGCCAGCAACGGCGAGGCGGGAATTTCCACCGGGGAGCTGTTTTTT; cdr3_aa: CASNGEAGISTGELFF
j_call: TRBJ2-1; v_call: TRBV23-1; clone_size: few; d_call: .; cdr3_nt: TGCGCCAGCAGCAAACATCCCTCTGGTAGGGAGGCCCTTAGGAATGAGCAGTTCTTC; cdr3_aa: CASSKHPSGREALRNEQFF
j_call: TRBJ2-5; v_call: TRBV29-1; clone_size: .; d_call: TRBD1; cdr3_nt: TGCAGCGTCTCACCAGGGGGTGCTGTGGAGACCCAGTACTTC; cdr3_aa: CSVSPGGAVETQYF
j_call: TRBJ2-7; v_call: TRBV30; clone_size: few; d_call: TRBD1; cdr3_nt: TGTGCCTGGAGTGTTCCGGGACAGGGGATCTCCTACGAGCAGTACTTC; cdr3_aa: CAWSVPGQGISYEQYF
j_call: TRBJ2-1; v_call: TRBV11-3; clone_size: few; d_call: .; cdr3_nt: TGTGCCAGCAGCATTGAGACGTTAAATAGTGATGAGCAGTTCTTC; cdr3_aa: CASSIETLNSDEQFF
j_call: TRBJ2-3; v_call: TRBV11-3; clone_size: .; d_call: TRBD2; cdr3_nt: TGTGCCAGCAGCTCGTCAGGCGCTAGCGGGCCCTTCACAGATACGCAGTATTTT; cdr3_aa: CASSSSGASGPFTDTQYF
j_call: TRBJ2-5; v_call: TRBV11-3; clone_size: many; d_call: TRBD2; cdr3_nt: TGTGCCAGCAGCTTTAGCGGGGGCCAAGAGACCCAGTACTTC; cdr3_aa: CASSFSGGQETQYF
j_call: TRBJ2-1; v_call: TRBV29-1; clone_size: .; d_call: .; cdr3_nt: TGCAGCGTCGCAGGGTTTTTGTATGAGCAGTTCTTC; cdr3_aa: CSVAGFLYEQFF
j_call: TRBJ2-1; v_call: TRBV11-3; clone_size: many; d_call: .; cdr3_nt: TGTGCCAGCAGCTTAGGGGACTTCTACAATGAGCAGTTCTTC; cdr3_aa: CASSLGDFYNEQFF
j_call: TRBJ1-5; v_call: TRBV6-8; clone_size: few; d_call: .; cdr3_nt: TGTGCCAGCAGAACATGGGGCAATCAGCCCCAGCATTTT; cdr3_aa: CASRTWGNQPQHF
j_call: TRBJ2-5; v_call: TRBV18; clone_size: .; d_call: .; cdr3_nt: TGTGCCAGCGCACACAGGGAACCCCAAGAGACCCAGTACTTC; cdr3_aa: CASAHREPQETQYF
j_call: TRBJ2-2; v_call: TRBV6-8; clone_size: few; d_call: TRBD2; cdr3_nt: TGTGCCAGCAGTTACTCGAGGAAGACTAGCGGGAGGGCCGGGCCCACCGGGGAGCTGTTTTTT; cdr3_aa: CASSYSRKTSGRAGPTGELFF
j_call: TRBJ2-7; v_call: TRBV4-1; clone_size: large; d_call: .; cdr3_nt: TGCGCCAGCAGCCAAGAATCCTCCGGGGAGCAGTACTTC; cdr3_aa: CASSQESSGEQYF
j_call: TRBJ2-7; v_call: TRBV6-8; clone_size: medium-sized; d_call: TRBD1; cdr3_nt: TGTGCCAGCAAAAAGACAGGGGCCTACGAGCAGTACTTC; cdr3_aa: CASKKTGAYEQYF
j_call: TRBJ1-3; v_call: TRBV6-8; clone_size: .; d_call: TRBD1; cdr3_nt: TGTGCCATCAGTGGTGGACAGGGGACAAGACGGGACACCATATATTTT; cdr3_aa: CAISGGQGTRRDTIYF
j_call: TRBJ1-5; v_call: TRBV11-3; clone_size: many; d_call: .; cdr3_nt: TGTGCCAGCAGCCTTCAAGCGCAGGACAATCAGCCCCAGCATTTT; cdr3_aa: CASSLQAQDNQPQHF
j_call: TRBJ2-2; v_call: TRBV12-5; clone_size: few; d_call: .; cdr3_nt: TGTGCCAGCACCCTAGGGGGACAACCGAACACCGGGGAGCTGTTTTTT; cdr3_aa: CASTLGGQPNTGELFF
j_call: TRBJ2-2; v_call: TRBV6-8; clone_size: .; d_call: TRBD2; cdr3_nt: TGTGCCAGCAGGGATAGCGGGGGGCCCACCGGGGAGCTGTTTTTT; cdr3_aa: CASRDSGGPTGELFF
j_call: TRBJ2-5; v_call: TRBV19; clone_size: .; d_call: .; cdr3_nt: TGTGCCAGTAGTATACAGGGAAACGGTGAGACCCAGTACTTC; cdr3_aa: CASSIQGNGETQYF
j_call: TRBJ1-2; v_call: TRBV19; clone_size: .; d_call: .; cdr3_nt: TGTGCCAGTATAATGGGCCAGGCGCCCTATGGCTACACCTTC; cdr3_aa: CASIMGQAPYGYTF
j_call: TRBJ1-3; v_call: TRBV5-1; clone_size: few; d_call: TRBD1; cdr3_nt: TGCGCCAGCAGCGTCGGGGACAGGCACTCTGGAAACACCATATATTTT; cdr3_aa: CASSVGDRHSGNTIYF
j_call: TRBJ2-2; v_call: TRBV6-8; clone_size: few; d_call: TRBD1; cdr3_nt: TGTGCCAGCAGTTACCGGGACAGGGCAAGCGGGGAGCTGTTTTTT; cdr3_aa: CASSYRDRASGELFF
j_call: TRBJ2-2; v_call: TRBV6-8; clone_size: few; d_call: TRBD1; cdr3_nt: TGTGCCAGCAGTTACCCGACAGGGCGGACCGGGGAGCTGTTTTTT; cdr3_aa: CASSYPTGRTGELFF
j_call: TRBJ2-3; v_call: TRBV6-8; clone_size: medium-sized; d_call: TRBD2; cdr3_nt: TGTGCCAGCAGTGGCGGCCTAGCGGGGACCACAGATACGCAGTATTTT; cdr3_aa: CASSGGLAGTTDTQYF
j_call: TRBJ1-4; v_call: TRBV6-8; clone_size: .; d_call: .; cdr3_nt: TGTGCCAGCAGTTACGAGGGCCGGCAAAATGAAAAACTGTTTTTT; cdr3_aa: CASSYEGRQNEKLFF
j_call: TRBJ1-5; v_call: TRBV6-1; clone_size: few; d_call: .; cdr3_nt: TGTGCCAGCAGTGAAGCTCTGTTAACGATTGTCCAGCCCCAGCATTTT; cdr3_aa: CASSEALLTIVQPQHF
j_call: TRBJ2-1; v_call: TRBV1; clone_size: many; d_call: .; cdr3_nt: TGCGCCAGCAGCCAGGTTCAGGGGACCCGAACCTACAATGAGCAGTTCTTC; cdr3_aa: CASSQVQGTRTYNEQFF
j_call: TRBJ2-7; v_call: TRBV28; clone_size: .; d_call: TRBD1; cdr3_nt: TGTGCCAGCAGAGGGGCGACAGGGGTTGGTGAGCAGTACTTC; cdr3_aa: CASRGATGVGEQYF
j_call: TRBJ2-1; v_call: TRBV19; clone_size: few; d_call: .; cdr3_nt: TGTGCCAGTAGTATATCCGGACTCTATGAGCAGTTCTTC; cdr3_aa: CASSISGLYEQFF
j_call: TRBJ2-7; v_call: TRBV11-3; clone_size: many; d_call: TRBD1; cdr3_nt: TGTGCCAGCAGCTTGCCGGGACAGAACTACGAGCAGTACTTC; cdr3_aa: CASSLPGQNYEQYF
j_call: TRBJ2-2; v_call: TRBV5-1; clone_size: .; d_call: .; cdr3_nt: TGCGCCAGCAGCTTGGGAGCTCGTAACCCCACCGGGGAGCTGTTTTTT; cdr3_aa: CASSLGARNPTGELFF
j_call: TRBJ2-1; v_call: TRBV28; clone_size: few; d_call: .; cdr3_nt: TGTGCCAGCAGTCCTCCGCGACGGGAGCAGTTCTTC; cdr3_aa: CASSPPRREQFF
j_call: TRBJ1-2; v_call: TRBV11-3; clone_size: .; d_call: .; cdr3_nt: TGTGCCAGCAGCTTAGACTGGCTCCGAGGCCCTTATGGCTACACCTTC; cdr3_aa: CASSLDWLRGPYGYTF
j_call: TRBJ2-4; v_call: TRBV6-8; clone_size: few; d_call: TRBD1; cdr3_nt: TGTGCCAGCAGTTCCCTACCTGGGACAGGTTTCAAAAACATTCAGTACTTC; cdr3_aa: CASSSLPGTGFKNIQYF
j_call: TRBJ2-5; v_call: TRBV5-1; clone_size: .; d_call: TRBD2; cdr3_nt: TGCGCCAGCAGCATTGGAGCGGGACTGGGAAATGGAGAGACCCAGTACTTC; cdr3_aa: CASSIGAGLGNGETQYF
j_call: TRBJ2-7; v_call: TRBV11-3; clone_size: many; d_call: TRBD2; cdr3_nt: TGTGCCAGCAGCCCGGGACGGGGAGGGCCATACGAGCAGTACTTC; cdr3_aa: CASSPGRGGPYEQYF
j_call: TRBJ2-4; v_call: TRBV19; clone_size: .; d_call: .; cdr3_nt: TGTGCCAGTAGTACCCAGTATGCTGCTTTCGAAAACATTCAGTACTTC; cdr3_aa: CASSTQYAAFENIQYF